This is a list of T cell receptor beta chains from one sample in a study of shared clonotypes between healthy human individuals. TCRdb's copy holds only in-frame clones and misses some; the assay was immunoSEQ multiplex PCR. The table includes over 300,000 clones, around 87% detected once. The sample consisted of memory CD8+ T cells sorted from blood. These TCRs come from a man aged 18 to 29 in good health. CDR3s include the opening cysteine and the closing phenylalanine or tryptophan. A D gene is named only where the DNA matches it firmly. Clone size is not always given. Where it is, it says once, few, many or a class for expanded clones.

d_call	v_call	clone_size	j_call	cdr3_aa	cdr3_nt
NA	TRBV4-1	once	TRBJ2-5	CASSPSLRGGETQYF	TGCGCCAGCAGCCCCTCTCTCAGGGGCGGGGAGACCCAGTACTTC
NA	TRBV5-6	NA	TRBJ2-5	CASSLLVALVGETQYF	TGTGCCAGCAGCTTGTTGGTAGCTCTCGTTGGAGAGACCCAGTACTTC
NA	TRBV7-6	NA	TRBJ2-7	CASRFVPGAYEQYF	TGTGCCAGCAGGTTTGTTCCGGGGGCCTACGAGCAGTACTTC
TRBD1	TRBV27	NA	TRBJ2-6	CASGGQGAVFYGANVLTF	TGTGCCAGCGGGGGACAGGGGGCGGTCTTTTATGGGGCCAACGTCCTGACTTTC
NA	TRBV4-2	once	TRBJ2-3	CASSHPTGVRADTQYF	TGTGCCAGCAGCCACCCCACGGGGGTCCGTGCAGATACGCAGTATTTT
TRBD1	TRBV4-1	NA	TRBJ2-2	CASRVRQGDTGELFF	TGCGCCAGCAGGGTTCGACAGGGGGACACCGGGGAGCTGTTTTTT
TRBD1	TRBV7-2	NA	TRBJ2-7	CASSPRTGYEQYF	TGTGCCAGCAGCCCTCGGACAGGCTACGAGCAGTACTTC
NA	TRBV29-1	NA	TRBJ1-1	CSALKRDWEAGEAFF	TGCAGCGCTCTTAAAAGAGACTGGGAGGCGGGTGAAGCTTTCTTT
NA	TRBV6-5	NA	TRBJ2-1	CASQPRTESNEQFF	TGTGCCAGCCAACCACGAACAGAAAGCAATGAGCAGTTCTTC
NA	TRBV10-2	NA	TRBJ1-1	CASSEREMNTEAFF	TGCGCCAGCAGTGAGCGAGAGATGAACACTGAAGCTTTCTTT
NA	TRBV6-1	NA	TRBJ2-7	CASSEAVDSPYEQYF	TGTGCCAGCAGTGAAGCTGTCGACAGTCCCTACGAGCAGTACTTC
NA	TRBV28	NA	TRBJ2-3	CASSYRQEIADTQYF	TGTGCCAGCAGTTACCGACAGGAAATAGCAGATACGCAGTATTTT
NA	TRBV28	NA	TRBJ1-1	CASSLGQFGNTEAFF	TGTGCCAGCAGTTTAGGACAGTTCGGGAACACTGAAGCTTTCTTT
NA	TRBV2	NA	TRBJ2-7	CASSTDEQYF	TGTGCCAGCAGTACAGACGAGCAGTACTTC
NA	TRBV9	NA	TRBJ1-2	CASSVGGGYTF	TGTGCCAGCAGCGTAGGAGGTGGCTACACCTTC
NA	TRBV12-2	NA	TRBJ1-4	CASRLVSSSQVQGLSEKLFF	TGTGCAAGTCGCTTAGTTTCCTCTTCCCAAGTGCAGGGACTAAGCGAAAAACTGTTTTTT
TRBD1	TRBV27	once	TRBJ1-6	CASSLAGQGNSPLHF	TGTGCCAGCAGTTTAGCCGGACAGGGGAATTCACCCCTCCACTTT
TRBD2	TRBV9	NA	TRBJ2-1	CASSHPKRVAGLYNEQFF	TGTGCCAGCAGCCATCCCAAGAGGGTAGCGGGTCTGTACAATGAGCAGTTCTTC
NA	TRBV15	NA	TRBJ1-1	CATSRVPTGNTEAFF	TGTGCCACCAGCAGAGTCCCCACGGGGAACACTGAAGCTTTCTTT
TRBD1	TRBV29-1	NA	TRBJ2-1	CSVDPGQGRNEQFF	TGCAGCGTTGATCCGGGACAGGGAAGGAATGAGCAGTTCTTC
TRBD2	TRBV11-2	NA	TRBJ2-7	CASSEGTTYEQYF	TGTGCCAGCAGCGAGGGGACTACCTACGAGCAGTACTTC
TRBD2	TRBV7-8	NA	TRBJ2-1	CASSQEARGGDNEQFF	TGTGCCAGCAGCCAAGAAGCTCGCGGGGGGGACAATGAGCAGTTCTTC
NA	TRBV7-9	NA	TRBJ2-1	CASSFSSYNEQFF	TGTGCCAGCAGTTTCAGCTCCTACAATGAGCAGTTCTTC
NA	TRBV4-3	NA	TRBJ2-2	CASRRGEIDTGELFF	TGCGCCAGCAGGAGGGGGGAGATCGACACCGGGGAGCTGTTTTTT
NA	TRBV5-6	NA	TRBJ2-1	CASSTQSLVNEQFF	TGTGCCAGCAGCACCCAGTCCTTGGTCAATGAGCAGTTCTTC
NA	TRBV28	NA	TRBJ1-6	CASSFDLGRDNSPLHF	TGTGCCAGCAGTTTCGATTTGGGCAGGGACAATTCACCCCTCCACTTT
NA	TRBV6-1	NA	TRBJ2-1	CASSEALRRWYGTYNEQFF	TGTGCCAGCAGTGAAGCGCTTCGACGATGGTACGGGACCTACAATGAGCAGTTCTTC
NA	TRBV6-6	few	TRBJ2-2	CASSYQGSNTGELFF	TGTGCCAGCAGTTATCAGGGGTCGAACACCGGGGAGCTGTTTTTT
NA	TRBV7-3	medium-sized	TRBJ2-7	CASSLGVGYEQYF	TGTGCCAGCAGCTTAGGGGTGGGTTACGAGCAGTACTTC
NA	TRBV29-1	NA	TRBJ1-1	CSVLTGQWTGFPEAFF	TGCAGCGTTCTAACAGGGCAGTGGACCGGATTCCCTGAAGCTTTCTTT
TRBD2	TRBV30	NA	TRBJ2-7	CAWSLTSSYEQYF	TGTGCCTGGAGTTTGACTAGCAGCTACGAGCAGTACTTC
NA	TRBV27	NA	TRBJ2-1	CASTSVGTGTVTRFF	NA
NA	TRBV23-1	NA	TRBJ1-5	CASKTGIGQPQHF	TGCGCCAGCAAAACAGGGATCGGGCAGCCCCAGCATTTT
NA	TRBV10-3	few	TRBJ1-5	CAISIGGVQHF	TGTGCCATCTCAATAGGCGGTGTTCAGCATTTT
NA	TRBV11-2	once	TRBJ1-1	CASSPTLAEAFF	TGTGCCAGCAGCCCTACTCTCGCGGAAGCTTTCTTT
TRBD1	TRBV7-2	NA	TRBJ2-7	CASSFGTVRSSYEQYF	TGTGCCAGCAGCTTCGGGACAGTTAGAAGTTCCTACGAGCAGTACTTC
NA	TRBV9	NA	TRBJ2-1	CASSVKGYNNEQFF	TGTGCCAGCAGCGTTAAAGGGTACAACAATGAGCAGTTCTTC
NA	TRBV18	NA	TRBJ2-2	CASSPGSEPGELFF	TGTGCCAGCTCACCAGGATCTGAACCCGGGGAGCTGTTTTTT
TRBD2	TRBV27	NA	TRBJ2-3	CASHLAGTTDTQYF	TGTGCCAGTCATCTAGCGGGGACAACAGATACGCAGTATTTT
NA	TRBV6-6	NA	TRBJ2-5	CASTLIGVQETQYF	TGTGCCAGCACCCTCATCGGGGTGCAAGAGACCCAGTACTTC
NA	TRBV9	NA	TRBJ2-3	CASSVVAASTDTQYF	TGTGCCAGCAGCGTAGTAGCAGCTAGCACAGATACGCAGTATTTT
NA	TRBV7-2	NA	TRBJ2-7	CASSNQPLSSYEQYF	TGTGCCAGCAGCAATCAGCCCCTCAGCTCCTACGAGCAGTACTTC
TRBD1	TRBV6-5	NA	TRBJ2-1	CASSTFRDSYNEQFF	TGTGCCAGCAGCACATTCCGGGACAGTTACAATGAGCAGTTCTTC
NA	TRBV10-2	NA	TRBJ1-1	CASSDEGNTEAFF	TGCGCCAGCAGTGACGAAGGGAACACTGAAGCTTTCTTT
TRBD1	TRBV2	many	TRBJ2-1	CASRGQGIYNEQFF	TGTGCCAGCAGAGGACAGGGGATTTACAATGAGCAGTTCTTC
TRBD2	TRBV28	NA	TRBJ2-3	CASSLIAGVTDTQYF	TGTGCCAGCAGTTTAATAGCGGGGGTCACAGATACGCAGTATTTT
TRBD1	TRBV2	NA	TRBJ2-7	CASSDVGTGGLYEQYF	TGTGCCAGCAGTGATGTCGGGACAGGGGGCCTCTACGAGCAGTACTTC
NA	TRBV13	NA	TRBJ1-1	CASGANTEAFF	TGTGCCAGCGGAGCGAACACTGAAGCTTTCTTT
TRBD1	TRBV29-1	NA	TRBJ2-7	CSVEVWTGERTYEQYF	TGCAGCGTTGAGGTGTGGACAGGTGAAAGGACCTACGAGCAGTACTTC
NA	TRBV5-1	NA	TRBJ2-7	CASSLAGSFYEQYF	TGCGCCAGCAGCTTGGCCGGGTCCTTCTACGAGCAGTACTTC
NA	TRBV4-3	NA	TRBJ1-1	CASSPSGGSLNTEAFF	TGCGCCAGCAGCCCCTCCGGGGGGAGTTTGAACACTGAAGCTTTCTTT
TRBD1	TRBV4-1	NA	TRBJ1-2	CASSQRGKTGGGYTF	TGCGCCAGCAGCCAGAGGGGTAAGACAGGGGGCGGCTACACCTTC
NA	TRBV5-4	NA	TRBJ1-1	CASSLGGRGSTEAFF	TGTGCCAGCAGCTTGGGGGGACGTGGGAGCACTGAAGCTTTCTTT
NA	TRBV6-5	NA	TRBJ2-7	CASSYAPRGEEQYF	TGTGCCAGCAGTTACGCCCCCAGGGGAGAGGAGCAGTACTTC
TRBD1	TRBV4-1	NA	TRBJ1-1	CASSQDPGGPEAFF	TGCGCCAGCAGCCAAGATCCAGGGGGCCCTGAAGCTTTCTTT
NA	TRBV4-1	once	TRBJ1-3	CASSQVFGEDTIYF	TGCGCCAGCAGCCAAGTATTTGGGGAGGACACCATATATTTT
NA	TRBV9	many	TRBJ2-7	CASSVGQSYEQYF	TGTGCCAGCAGCGTAGGGCAGTCCTACGAGCAGTACTTC
TRBD1	TRBV4-3	NA	TRBJ1-2	CASSQGRGLDGYTF	TGCGCCAGCAGCCAAGGCAGGGGGCTCGATGGCTACACCTTC